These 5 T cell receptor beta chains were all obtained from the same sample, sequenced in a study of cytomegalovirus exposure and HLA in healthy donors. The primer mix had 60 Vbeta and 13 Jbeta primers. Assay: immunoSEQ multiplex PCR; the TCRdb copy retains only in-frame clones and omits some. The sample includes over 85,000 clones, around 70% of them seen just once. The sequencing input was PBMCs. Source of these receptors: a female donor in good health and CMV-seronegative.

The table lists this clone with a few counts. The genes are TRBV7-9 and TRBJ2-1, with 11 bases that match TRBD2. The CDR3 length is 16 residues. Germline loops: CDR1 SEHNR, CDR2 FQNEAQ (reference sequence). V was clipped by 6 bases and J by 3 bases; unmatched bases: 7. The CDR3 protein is CASSSGGTSGYNEQFF. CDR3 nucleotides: TGTGCCAGCAGTTCAGGGGGGACTAGCGGCTACAATGAGCAGTTCTTC.

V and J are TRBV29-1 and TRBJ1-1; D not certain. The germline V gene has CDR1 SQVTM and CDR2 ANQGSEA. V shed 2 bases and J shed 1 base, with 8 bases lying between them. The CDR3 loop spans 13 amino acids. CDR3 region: CSVERRQNTEAFF. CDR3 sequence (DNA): TGCAGCGTTGAACGGCGGCAGAACACTGAAGCTTTCTTT.

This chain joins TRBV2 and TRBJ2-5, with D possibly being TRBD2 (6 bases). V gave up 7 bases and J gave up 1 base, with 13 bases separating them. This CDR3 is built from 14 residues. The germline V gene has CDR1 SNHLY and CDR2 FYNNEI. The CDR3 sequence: CASTSGTLQETQYF. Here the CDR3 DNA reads TGTGCCAGCACCTCCGGGACTCTCCAAGAGACCCAGTACTTC.

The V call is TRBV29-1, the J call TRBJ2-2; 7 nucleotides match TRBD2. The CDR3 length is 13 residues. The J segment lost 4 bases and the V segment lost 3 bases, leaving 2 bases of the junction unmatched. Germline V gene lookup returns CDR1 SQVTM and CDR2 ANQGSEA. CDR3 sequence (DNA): TGCAGCGTTGATACTAGCGCCACCGGGGAGCTGTTTTTT. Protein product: CSVDTSATGELFF.

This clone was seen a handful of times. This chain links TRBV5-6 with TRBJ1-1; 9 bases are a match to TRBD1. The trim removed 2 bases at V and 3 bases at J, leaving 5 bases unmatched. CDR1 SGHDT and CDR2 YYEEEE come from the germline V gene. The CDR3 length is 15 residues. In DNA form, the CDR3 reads TGTGCCAGCAGCTTCGGGACAGGGACGGACACTGAAGCTTTCTTT. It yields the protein CASSFGTGTDTEAFF.